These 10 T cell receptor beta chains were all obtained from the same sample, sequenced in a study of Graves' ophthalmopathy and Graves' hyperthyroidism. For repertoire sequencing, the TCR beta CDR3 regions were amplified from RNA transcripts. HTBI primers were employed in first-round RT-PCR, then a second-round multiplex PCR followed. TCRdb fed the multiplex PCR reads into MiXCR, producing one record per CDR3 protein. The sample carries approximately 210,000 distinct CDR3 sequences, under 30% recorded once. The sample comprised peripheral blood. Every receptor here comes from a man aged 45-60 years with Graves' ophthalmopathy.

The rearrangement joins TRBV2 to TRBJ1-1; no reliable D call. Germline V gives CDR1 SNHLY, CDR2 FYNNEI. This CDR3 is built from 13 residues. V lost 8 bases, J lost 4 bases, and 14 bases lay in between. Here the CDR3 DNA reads TGTGCCAGCGGCGTCTCGAGGAGCACTGAAGCTTTCTTT. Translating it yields CASGVSRSTEAFF.

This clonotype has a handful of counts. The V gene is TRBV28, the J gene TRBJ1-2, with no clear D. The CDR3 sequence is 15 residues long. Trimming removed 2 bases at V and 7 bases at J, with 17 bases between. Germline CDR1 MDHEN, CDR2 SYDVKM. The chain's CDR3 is CASSLTFEGIGGYTF. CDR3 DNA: TGTGCCAGCAGTTTAACCTTCGAGGGTATCGGTGGCTACACCTTC.

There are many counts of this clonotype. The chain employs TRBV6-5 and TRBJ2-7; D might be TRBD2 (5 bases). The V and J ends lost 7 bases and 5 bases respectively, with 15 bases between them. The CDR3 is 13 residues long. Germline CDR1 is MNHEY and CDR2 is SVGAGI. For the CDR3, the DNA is TGTGCCAGCACTCTGAGGGATAGTCACGAGCAGTACTTC. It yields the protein CASTLRDSHEQYF.

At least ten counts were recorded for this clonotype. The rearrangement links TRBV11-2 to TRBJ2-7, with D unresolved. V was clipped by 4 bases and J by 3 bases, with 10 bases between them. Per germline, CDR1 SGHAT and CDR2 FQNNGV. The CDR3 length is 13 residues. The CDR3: CASSSSLDYEQYF. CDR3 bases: TGTGCCAGCAGCTCAAGCCTTGACTACGAGCAGTACTTC.

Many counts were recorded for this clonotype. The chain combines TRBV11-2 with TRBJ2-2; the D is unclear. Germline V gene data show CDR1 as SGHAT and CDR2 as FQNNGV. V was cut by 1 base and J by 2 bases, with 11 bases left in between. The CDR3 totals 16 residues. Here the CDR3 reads CASSLVRAGNTGELFF. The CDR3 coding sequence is TGTGCCAGCAGCTTAGTCCGGGCCGGAAACACCGGGGAGCTGTTTTTT.

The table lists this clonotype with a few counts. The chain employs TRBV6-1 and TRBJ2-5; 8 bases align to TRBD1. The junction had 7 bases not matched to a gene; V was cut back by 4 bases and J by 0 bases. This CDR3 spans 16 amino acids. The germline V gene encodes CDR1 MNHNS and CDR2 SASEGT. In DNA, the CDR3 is TGTGCCAGCAGTGCTCGCCGGGACAGGTACCAAGAGACCCAGTACTTC. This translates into CASSARRDRYQETQYF.

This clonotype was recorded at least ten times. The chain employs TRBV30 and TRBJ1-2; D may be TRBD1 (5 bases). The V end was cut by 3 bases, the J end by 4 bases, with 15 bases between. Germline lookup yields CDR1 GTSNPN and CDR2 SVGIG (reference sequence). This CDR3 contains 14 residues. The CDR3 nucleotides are TGTGCCTGGAGGAGCGAAGGGACTTTCTATGGCTACACCTTC. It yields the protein CAWRSEGTFYGYTF.

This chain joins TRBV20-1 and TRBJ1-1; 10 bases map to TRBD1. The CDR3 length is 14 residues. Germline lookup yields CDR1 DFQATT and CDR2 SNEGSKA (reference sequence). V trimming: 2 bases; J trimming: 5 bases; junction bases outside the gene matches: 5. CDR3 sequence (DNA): TGCAGTGCTAGACGATGGGACAGGGGAACTGAAGCTTTCTTT. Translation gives CSARRWDRGTEAFF.

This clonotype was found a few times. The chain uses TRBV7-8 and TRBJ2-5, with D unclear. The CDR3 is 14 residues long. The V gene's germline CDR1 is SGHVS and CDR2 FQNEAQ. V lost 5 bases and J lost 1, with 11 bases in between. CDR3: CASSRGRSQETQYF. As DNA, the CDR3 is TGTGCCAGCAGCCGTGGACGGAGCCAAGAGACCCAGTACTTC.

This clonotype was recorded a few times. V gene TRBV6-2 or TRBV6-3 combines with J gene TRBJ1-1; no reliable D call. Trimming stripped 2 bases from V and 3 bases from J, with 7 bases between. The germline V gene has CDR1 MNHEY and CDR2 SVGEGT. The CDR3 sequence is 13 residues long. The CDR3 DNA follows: TGTGCCAGCAGTTACGATTCGCACACTGAAGCTTTCTTT. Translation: CASSYDSHTEAFF.